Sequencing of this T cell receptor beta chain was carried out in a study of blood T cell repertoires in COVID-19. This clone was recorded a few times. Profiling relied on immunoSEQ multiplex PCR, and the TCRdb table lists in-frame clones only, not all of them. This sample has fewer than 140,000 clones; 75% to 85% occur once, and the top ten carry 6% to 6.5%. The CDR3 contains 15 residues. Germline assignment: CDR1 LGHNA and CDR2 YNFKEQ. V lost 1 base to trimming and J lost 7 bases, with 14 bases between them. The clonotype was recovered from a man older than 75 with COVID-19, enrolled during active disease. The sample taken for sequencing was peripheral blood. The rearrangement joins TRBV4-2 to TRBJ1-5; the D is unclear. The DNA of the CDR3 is TGTGCCAGCAGCCAAGCGGGCCCCGGCGGGCAGCCCCAGCATTTT. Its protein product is CASSQAGPGGQPQHF.